The present TCR beta chain was sequenced within a study of spatial heterogeneity in lung cancer. Study in general: A total of around 72 untreated early-stage non-small cell lung cancer patients served as donors. Sequenced follow-up PBMC samples came a median of about 2 years after resection, where available.

One entry per CDR3 protein results from TCRdb running MiXCR on the 5' RACE reads. The sample includes some 120,000 distinct CDR3 sequences, approximately 12% of them seen just once. Time point denoted: blood at routine non-recurrence follow-up after resection. TCRs were sequenced from unsorted whole RNA of tumor, nontumor lung or PBMC. The CDR3 extends over 12 amino acids. Looked up from germline, CDR1 is SGHDT and CDR2 is YYEEEE. V was cut by 5 bases and J by 4 bases, with 7 bases left in between. This clonotype came up many times. Specimen: PBMCs, collected at follow-up. The TCR comes from a male donor with early-stage non-small cell lung cancer. The V and J genes are TRBV5-6 and TRBJ1-5, with D hard to call. The CDR3 region has the DNA TGTGCCAGCAGTAGCGCGAATCAGCCCCAGCATTTT. Translating gives CASSSANQPQHF.